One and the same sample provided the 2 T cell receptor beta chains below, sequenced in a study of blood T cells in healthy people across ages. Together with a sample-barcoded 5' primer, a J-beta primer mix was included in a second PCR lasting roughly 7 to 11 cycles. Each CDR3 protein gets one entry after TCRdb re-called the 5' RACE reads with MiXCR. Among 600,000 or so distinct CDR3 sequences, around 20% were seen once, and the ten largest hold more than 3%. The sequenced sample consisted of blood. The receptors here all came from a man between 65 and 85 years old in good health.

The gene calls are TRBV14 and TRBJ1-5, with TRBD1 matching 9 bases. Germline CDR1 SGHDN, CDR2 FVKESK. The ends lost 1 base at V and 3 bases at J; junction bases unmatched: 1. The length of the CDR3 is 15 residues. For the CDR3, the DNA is TGTGCCAGCAGCCAAGGGGACAGGGACAATCAGCCCCAGCATTTT. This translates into CASSQGDRDNQPQHF.

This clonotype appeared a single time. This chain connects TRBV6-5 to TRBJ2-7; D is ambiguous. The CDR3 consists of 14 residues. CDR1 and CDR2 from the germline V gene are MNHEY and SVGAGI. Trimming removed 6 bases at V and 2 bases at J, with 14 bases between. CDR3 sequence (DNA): TGTGCCAGCAGCCGGGCGCAGGTTCCCTACGAGCAGTACTTC. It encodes CASSRAQVPYEQYF.